This TCR beta chain was retrieved from a study of control samples from healthy donors and cancer patients. Method: immunoSEQ multiplex PCR; TCRdb's copy keeps in-frame clones and lacks some. In the table there are 99,000 or so clones, roughly 85% of which are singletons. There are 16 residues in the CDR3. The germline V gene encodes CDR1 SGHTA and CDR2 FQGTGA. The ends were cut back, 0 bases at V and 0 bases at J, with 9 bases in the middle. The TCR originated in a woman in her 50s in good health. The chain employs TRBV7-3 and TRBJ2-1; D unresolved. The sequencing input was blood. CDR3 amino acids: CASSLTPASSYNEQFF. CDR3 bases: TGTGCCAGCAGCTTAACGCCCGCTAGCTCCTACAATGAGCAGTTCTTC.